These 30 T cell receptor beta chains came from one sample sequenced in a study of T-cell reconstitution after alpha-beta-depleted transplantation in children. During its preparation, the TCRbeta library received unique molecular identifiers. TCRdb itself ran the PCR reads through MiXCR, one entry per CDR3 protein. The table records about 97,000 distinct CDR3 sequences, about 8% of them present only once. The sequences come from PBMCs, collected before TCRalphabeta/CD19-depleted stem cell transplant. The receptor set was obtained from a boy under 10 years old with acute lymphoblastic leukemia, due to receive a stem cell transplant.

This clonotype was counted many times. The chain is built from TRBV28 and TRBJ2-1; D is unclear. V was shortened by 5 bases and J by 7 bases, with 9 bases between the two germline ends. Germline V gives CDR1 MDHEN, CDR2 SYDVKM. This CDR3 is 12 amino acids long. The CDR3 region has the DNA TGTGCCAGCAGTCGGACGGTGAATGAGCAGTTCTTC. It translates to CASSRTVNEQFF.

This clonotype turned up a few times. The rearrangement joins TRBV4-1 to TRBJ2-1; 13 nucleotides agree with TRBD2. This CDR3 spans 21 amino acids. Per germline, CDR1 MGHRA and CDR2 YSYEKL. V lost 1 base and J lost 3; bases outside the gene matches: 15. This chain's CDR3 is CASSQGVLTSGGLAFYNEQFF. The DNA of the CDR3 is TGCGCCAGCAGCCAAGGGGTCTTGACTAGCGGGGGGCTTGCTTTCTACAATGAGCAGTTCTTC.

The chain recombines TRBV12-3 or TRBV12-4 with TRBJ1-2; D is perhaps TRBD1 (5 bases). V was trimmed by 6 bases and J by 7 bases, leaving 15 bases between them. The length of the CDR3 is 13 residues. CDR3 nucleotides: TGTGCCAGCAGGGGCCGGGGGGAGAGTGGCTACACCTTC. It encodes CASRGRGESGYTF.

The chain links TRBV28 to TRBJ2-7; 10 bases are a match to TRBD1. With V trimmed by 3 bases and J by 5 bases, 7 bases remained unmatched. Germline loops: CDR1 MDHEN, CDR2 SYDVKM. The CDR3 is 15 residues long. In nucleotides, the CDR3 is TGTGCCAGCAGTTTGGCGGGACAGGGGTCGGACGAGCAGTACTTC. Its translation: CASSLAGQGSDEQYF.

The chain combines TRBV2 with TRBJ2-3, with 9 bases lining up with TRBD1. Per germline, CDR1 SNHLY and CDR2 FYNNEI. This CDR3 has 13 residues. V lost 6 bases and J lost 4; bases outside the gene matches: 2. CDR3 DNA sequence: TGTGCCAGCAGCCGACAGGGGGCAGATACGCAGTATTTT. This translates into CASSRQGADTQYF.

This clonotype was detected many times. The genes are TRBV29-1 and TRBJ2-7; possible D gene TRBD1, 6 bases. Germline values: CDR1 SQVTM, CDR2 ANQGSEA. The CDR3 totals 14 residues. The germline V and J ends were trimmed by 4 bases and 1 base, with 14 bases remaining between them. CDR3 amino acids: CSVATGPGSYEQYF. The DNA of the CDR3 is TGCAGCGTTGCGACAGGACCTGGATCCTACGAGCAGTACTTC.

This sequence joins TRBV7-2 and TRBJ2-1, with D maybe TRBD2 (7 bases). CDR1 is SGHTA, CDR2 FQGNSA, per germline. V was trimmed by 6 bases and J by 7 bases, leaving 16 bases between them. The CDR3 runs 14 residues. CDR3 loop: CASRLAGGLNEQFF. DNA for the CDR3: TGTGCCAGCAGGCTGGCCGGGGGGCTAAATGAGCAGTTCTTC.

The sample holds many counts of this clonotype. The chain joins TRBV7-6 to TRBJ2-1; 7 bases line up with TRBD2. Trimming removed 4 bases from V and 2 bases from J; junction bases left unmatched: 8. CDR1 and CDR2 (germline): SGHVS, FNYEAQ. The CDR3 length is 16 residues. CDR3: CASSSGRLVAYNEQFF. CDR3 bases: TGTGCCAGCAGCTCCGGGAGGCTAGTCGCCTACAATGAGCAGTTCTTC.

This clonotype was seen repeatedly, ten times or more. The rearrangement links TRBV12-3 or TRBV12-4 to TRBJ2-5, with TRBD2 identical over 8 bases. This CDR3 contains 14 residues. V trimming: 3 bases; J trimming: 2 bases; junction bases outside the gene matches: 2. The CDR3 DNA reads TGTGCCAGCAGTTTTGGCGGGGGGCAAGAGACCCAGTACTTC. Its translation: CASSFGGGQETQYF.

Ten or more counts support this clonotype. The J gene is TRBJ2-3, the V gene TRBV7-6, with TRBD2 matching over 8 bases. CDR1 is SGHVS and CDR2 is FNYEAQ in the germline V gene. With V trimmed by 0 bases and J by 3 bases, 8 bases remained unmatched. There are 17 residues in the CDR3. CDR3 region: CASSLAMAGGLTDTQYF. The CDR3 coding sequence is TGTGCCAGCAGCTTAGCTATGGCGGGGGGCCTAACAGATACGCAGTATTTT.

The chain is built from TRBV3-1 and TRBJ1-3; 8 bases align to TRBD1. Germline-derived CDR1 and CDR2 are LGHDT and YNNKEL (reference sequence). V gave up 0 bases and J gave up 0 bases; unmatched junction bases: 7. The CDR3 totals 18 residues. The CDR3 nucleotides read TGTGCCAGCAGCCAAGACAGCGGACAGGGCATCTCTGGAAACACCATATATTTT. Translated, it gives CASSQDSGQGISGNTIYF. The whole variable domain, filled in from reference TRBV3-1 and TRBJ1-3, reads DTAVSQTPKYLVTQMGNDKSIKCEQNLGHDTMYWYKQDSKKFLKIMFSYNNKELIINETVPNRFSPKSPDKAHLNLHINSLELGDSAVYFCASSQDSGQGISGNTIYFGEGSWLTVV.

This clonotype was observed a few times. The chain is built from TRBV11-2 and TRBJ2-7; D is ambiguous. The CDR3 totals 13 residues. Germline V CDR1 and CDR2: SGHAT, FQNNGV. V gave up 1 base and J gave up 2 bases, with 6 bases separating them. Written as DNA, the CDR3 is TGTGCCAGCAGCTTAGGACCTACCTACGAGCAGTACTTC. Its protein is CASSLGPTYEQYF.

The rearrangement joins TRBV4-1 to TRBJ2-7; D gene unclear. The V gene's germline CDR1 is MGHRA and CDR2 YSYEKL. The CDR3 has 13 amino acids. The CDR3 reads CASSQDLSARTDV. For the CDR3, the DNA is TGCGCCAGCAGCCAAGATTTGTCCGCTCGGACCGACGTC.

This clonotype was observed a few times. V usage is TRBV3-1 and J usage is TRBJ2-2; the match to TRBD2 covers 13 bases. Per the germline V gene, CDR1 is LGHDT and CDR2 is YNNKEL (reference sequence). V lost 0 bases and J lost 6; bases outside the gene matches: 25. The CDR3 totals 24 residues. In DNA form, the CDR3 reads TGTGCCAGCAGCCAAGAGGCATTCGATTGGGGACTAGCGGGACAAAATGGTCTTCCCGGGGAGCTGTTTTTT. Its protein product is CASSQEAFDWGLAGQNGLPGELFF.

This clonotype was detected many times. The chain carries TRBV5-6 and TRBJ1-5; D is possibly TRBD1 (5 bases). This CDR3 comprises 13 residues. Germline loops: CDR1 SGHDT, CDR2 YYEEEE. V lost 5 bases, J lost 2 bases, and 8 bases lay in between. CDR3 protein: CASSLQGNQPQHF. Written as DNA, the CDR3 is TGTGCCAGCAGTTTACAGGGCAATCAGCCCCAGCATTTT. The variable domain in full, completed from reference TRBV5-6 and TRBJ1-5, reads DAGVTQSPTHLIKTRGQQVTLRCSPKSGHDTVSWYQQALGQGPQFIFQYYEEEERQRGNFPDRFSGHQFPNYSSELNVNALLLGDSALYLCASSLQGNQPQHFGDGTRLSIL.

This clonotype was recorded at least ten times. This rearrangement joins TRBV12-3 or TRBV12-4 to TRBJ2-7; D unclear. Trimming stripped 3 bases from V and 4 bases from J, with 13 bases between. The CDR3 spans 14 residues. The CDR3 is CASSFGSLNYEQYF. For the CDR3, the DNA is TGTGCCAGCAGTTTCGGGTCCTTAAATTACGAGCAGTACTTC.

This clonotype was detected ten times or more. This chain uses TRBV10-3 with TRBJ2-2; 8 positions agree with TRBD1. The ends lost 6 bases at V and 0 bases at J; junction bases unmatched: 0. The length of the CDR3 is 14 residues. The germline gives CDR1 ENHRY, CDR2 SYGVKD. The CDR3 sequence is CAIRQGANTGELFF. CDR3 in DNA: TGTGCCATCAGACAGGGGGCGAACACCGGGGAGCTGTTTTTT.

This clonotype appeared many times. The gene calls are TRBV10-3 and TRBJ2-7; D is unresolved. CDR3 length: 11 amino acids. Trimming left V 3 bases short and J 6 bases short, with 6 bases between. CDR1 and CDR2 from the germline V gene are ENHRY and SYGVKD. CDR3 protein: CAISERGEQYF. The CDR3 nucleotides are TGTGCCATCAGTGAACGCGGCGAGCAGTACTTC.

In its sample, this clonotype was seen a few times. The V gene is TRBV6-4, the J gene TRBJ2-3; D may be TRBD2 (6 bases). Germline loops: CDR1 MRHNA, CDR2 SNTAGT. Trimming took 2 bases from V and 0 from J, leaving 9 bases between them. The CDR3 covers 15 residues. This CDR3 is CASSDVAGSTDTQYF. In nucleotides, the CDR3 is TGTGCCAGCAGTGACGTGGCGGGGAGCACAGATACGCAGTATTTT.

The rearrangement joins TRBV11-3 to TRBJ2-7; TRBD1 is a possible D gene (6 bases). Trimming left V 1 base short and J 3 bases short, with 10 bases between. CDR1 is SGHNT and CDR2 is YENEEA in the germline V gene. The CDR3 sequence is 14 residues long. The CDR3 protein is CASSLGGDNYEQYF. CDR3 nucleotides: TGTGCCAGCAGCTTAGGTGGGGACAACTACGAGCAGTACTTC.

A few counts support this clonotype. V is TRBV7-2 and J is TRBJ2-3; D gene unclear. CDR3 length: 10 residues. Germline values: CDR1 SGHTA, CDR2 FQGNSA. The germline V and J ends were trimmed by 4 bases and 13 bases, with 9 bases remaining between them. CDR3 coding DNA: TGTGCCAGCAGCTACGCCCCGGAGTATTTT. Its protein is CASSYAPEYF.

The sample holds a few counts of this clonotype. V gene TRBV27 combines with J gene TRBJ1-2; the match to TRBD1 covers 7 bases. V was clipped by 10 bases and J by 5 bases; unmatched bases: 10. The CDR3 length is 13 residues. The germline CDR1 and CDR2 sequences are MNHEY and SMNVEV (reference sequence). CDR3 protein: CATREGGVYGYTF. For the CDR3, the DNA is TGTGCCACCCGGGAAGGGGGCGTTTATGGCTACACCTTC.

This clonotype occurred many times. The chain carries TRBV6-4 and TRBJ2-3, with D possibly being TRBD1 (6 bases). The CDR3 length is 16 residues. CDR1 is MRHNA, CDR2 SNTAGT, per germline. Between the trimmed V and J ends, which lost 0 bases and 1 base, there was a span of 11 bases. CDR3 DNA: TGTGCCAGCAGTGACTCTGGGGGCTCGGGCACAGATACGCAGTATTTT. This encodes CASSDSGGSGTDTQYF.

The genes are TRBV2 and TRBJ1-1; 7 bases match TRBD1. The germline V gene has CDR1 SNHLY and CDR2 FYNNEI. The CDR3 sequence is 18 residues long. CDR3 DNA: TGTACCTTCAGTCGCGCCGAAGGGGGCCCTCTGCCCCGCACTGAAGCTTTCTTT. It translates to CTFSRAEGGPLPRTEAFF.

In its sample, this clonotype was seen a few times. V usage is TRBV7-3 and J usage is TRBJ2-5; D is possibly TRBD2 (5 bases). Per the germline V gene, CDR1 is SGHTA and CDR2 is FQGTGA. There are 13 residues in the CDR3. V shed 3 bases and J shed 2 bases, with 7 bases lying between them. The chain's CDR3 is CASSFGLQETQYF. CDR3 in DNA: TGTGCCAGCAGCTTTGGACTGCAAGAGACCCAGTACTTC.

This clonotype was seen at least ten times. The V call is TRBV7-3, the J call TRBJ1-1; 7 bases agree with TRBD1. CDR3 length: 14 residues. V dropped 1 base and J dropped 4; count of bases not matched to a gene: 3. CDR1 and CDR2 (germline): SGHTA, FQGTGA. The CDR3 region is CASSLKRTGTEAFF. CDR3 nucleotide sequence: TGTGCCAGCAGCTTAAAAAGGACAGGCACTGAAGCTTTCTTT.

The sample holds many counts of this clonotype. The CDR3 nucleotides read TGTGCTAGTGGTTTCTCAGGGGAGGAGCAGTACTTC. It is translated as CASGFSGEEQYF. This rearrangement joins TRBV12-5 to TRBJ2-7, with TRBD1 as a possible D gene (6 bases). Germline V CDR1 and CDR2: LGHNT, FRNRAP. CDR3 size: 12 residues. V dropped 3 bases and J dropped 7 bases, with 10 bases sitting between them.

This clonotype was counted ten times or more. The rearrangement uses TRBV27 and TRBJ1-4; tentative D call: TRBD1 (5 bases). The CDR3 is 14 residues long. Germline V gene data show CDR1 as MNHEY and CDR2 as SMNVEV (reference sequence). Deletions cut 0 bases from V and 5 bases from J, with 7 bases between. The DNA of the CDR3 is TGTGCCAGCAGTTTATCGGGGACCAATGAAAAACTGTTTTTT. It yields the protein CASSLSGTNEKLFF.

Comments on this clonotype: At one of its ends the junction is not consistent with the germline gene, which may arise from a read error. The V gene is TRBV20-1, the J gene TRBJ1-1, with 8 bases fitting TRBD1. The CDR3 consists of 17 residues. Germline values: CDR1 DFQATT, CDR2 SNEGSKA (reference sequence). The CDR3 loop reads CCARPYRGDRLNTEAFF. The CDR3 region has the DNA TGCTGTGCTAGACCCTACCGAGGGGACAGGCTGAACACTGAAGCTTTCTTT.

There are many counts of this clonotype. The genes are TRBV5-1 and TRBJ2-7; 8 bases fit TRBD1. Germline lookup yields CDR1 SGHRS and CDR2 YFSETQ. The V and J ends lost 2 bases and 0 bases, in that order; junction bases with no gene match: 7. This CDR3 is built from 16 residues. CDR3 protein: CASSLRATGVSYEQYF. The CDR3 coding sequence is TGCGCCAGCAGCTTACGGGCGACAGGGGTCTCCTACGAGCAGTACTTC.